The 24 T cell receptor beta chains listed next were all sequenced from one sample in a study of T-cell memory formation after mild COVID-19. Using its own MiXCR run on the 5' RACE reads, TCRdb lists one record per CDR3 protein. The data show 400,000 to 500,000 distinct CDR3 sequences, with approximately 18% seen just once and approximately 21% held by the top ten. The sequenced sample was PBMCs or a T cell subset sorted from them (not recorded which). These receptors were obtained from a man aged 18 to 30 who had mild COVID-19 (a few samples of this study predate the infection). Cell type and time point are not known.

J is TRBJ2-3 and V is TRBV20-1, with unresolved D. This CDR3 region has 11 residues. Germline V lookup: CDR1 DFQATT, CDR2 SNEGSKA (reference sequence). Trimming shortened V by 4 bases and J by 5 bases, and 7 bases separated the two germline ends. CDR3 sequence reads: CSATFLDTQYF. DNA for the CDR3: TGCAGTGCTACTTTTCTAGATACGCAGTATTTT.

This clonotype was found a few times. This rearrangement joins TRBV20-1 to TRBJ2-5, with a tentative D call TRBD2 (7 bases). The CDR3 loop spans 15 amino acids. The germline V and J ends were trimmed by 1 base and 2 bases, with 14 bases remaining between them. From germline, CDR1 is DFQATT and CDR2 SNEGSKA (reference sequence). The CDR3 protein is CSARGTGGQQETQYF. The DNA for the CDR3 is TGCAGTGCTAGAGGAACGGGGGGCCAACAAGAGACCCAGTACTTC.

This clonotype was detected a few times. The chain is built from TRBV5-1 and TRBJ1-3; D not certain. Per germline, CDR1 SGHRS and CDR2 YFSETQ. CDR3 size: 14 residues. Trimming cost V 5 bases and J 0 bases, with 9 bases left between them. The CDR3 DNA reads TGCGCCAGCAGAATGAGTAGCTCTGGAAACACCATATATTTT. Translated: CASRMSSSGNTIYF.

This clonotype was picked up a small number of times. This CDR3 is CASSRERGGSNEQFF. CDR3 DNA sequence: TGTGCCAGCAGCAGGGAGCGGGGGGGTTCCAATGAGCAGTTCTTC. This chain links TRBV7-2 with TRBJ2-1, with TRBD2 matching 10 bases. The V gene's germline CDR1 is SGHTA and CDR2 FQGNSA. Trimming took 5 bases from V and 6 from J; bases not matched to a gene: 7. This CDR3 contains 15 residues. The full variable domain, completed using reference TRBV7-2 and TRBJ2-1, is GAGVSQSPSNKVTEKGKDVELRCDPISGHTALYWYRQSLGQGLEFLIYFQGNSAPDKSGLPSDRFSAERTGGSVSTLTIQRTQQEDSAVYLCASSRERGGSNEQFFGPGTRLTVL.

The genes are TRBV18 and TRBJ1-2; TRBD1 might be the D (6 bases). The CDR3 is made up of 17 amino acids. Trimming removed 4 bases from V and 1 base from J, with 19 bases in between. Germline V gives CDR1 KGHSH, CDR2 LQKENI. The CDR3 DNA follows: TGTGCCAGCTCACGGAGGGTTACGGGGACACTTAACTATGGCTACACCTTC. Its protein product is CASSRRVTGTLNYGYTF.

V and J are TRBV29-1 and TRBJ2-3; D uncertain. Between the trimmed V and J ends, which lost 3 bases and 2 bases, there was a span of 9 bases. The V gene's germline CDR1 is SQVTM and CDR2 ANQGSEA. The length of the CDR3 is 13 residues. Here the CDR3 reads CSVEAEYTDTQYF. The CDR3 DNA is TGCAGCGTTGAGGCAGAGTACACAGATACGCAGTATTTT.

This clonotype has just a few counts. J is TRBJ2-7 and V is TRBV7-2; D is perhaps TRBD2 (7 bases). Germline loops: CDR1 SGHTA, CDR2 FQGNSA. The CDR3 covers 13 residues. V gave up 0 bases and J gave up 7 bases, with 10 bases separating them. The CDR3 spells CASSLAGGLEQYV. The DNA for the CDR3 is TGTGCCAGCAGCTTAGCGGGGGGGCTTGAGCAGTACGTC.

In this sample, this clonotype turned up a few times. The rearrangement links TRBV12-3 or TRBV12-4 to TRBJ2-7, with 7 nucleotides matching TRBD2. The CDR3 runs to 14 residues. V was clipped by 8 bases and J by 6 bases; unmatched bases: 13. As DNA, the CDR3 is TGTGCCAGCCGGGGGGAAGCCTTTTGGGGCGAGCAGTACTTC. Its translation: CASRGEAFWGEQYF.

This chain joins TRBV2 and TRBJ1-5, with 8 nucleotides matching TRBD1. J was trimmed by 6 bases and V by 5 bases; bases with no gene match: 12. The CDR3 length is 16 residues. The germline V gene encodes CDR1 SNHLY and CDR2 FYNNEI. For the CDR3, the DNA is TGTGCCAGCAGTCCGAATCACAGGGGGTATAGTCAGCCCCAGCATTTT. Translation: CASSPNHRGYSQPQHF.

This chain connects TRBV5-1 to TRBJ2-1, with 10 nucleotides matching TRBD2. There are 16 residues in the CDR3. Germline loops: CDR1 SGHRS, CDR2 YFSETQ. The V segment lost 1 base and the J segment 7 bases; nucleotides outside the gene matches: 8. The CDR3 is CASSLNPSGGANEQFF. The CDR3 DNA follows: TGCGCCAGCAGCTTGAACCCAAGCGGGGGGGCAAATGAGCAGTTCTTC.

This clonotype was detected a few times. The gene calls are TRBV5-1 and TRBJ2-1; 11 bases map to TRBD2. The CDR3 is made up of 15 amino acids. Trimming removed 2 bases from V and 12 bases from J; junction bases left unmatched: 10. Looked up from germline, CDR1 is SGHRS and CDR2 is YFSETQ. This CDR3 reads CASSFETSGEHRQFF. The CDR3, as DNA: TGCGCCAGCAGCTTTGAGACTAGCGGGGAACATCGGCAGTTCTTC.

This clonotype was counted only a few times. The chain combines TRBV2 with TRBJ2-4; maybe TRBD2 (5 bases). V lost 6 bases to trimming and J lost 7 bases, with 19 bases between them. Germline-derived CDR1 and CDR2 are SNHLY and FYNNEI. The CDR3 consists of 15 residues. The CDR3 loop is CASRRSAVVRNIQYF. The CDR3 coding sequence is TGTGCCAGCAGACGATCAGCGGTAGTCCGGAACATTCAGTACTTC.

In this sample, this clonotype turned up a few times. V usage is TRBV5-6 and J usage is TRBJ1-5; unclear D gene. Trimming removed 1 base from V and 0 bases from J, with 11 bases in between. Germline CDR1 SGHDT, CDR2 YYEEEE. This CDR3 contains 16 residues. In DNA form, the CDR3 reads TGTGCCAGCAGCTTGTGGGCAGCCTTTAGCAATCAGCCCCAGCATTTT. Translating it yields CASSLWAAFSNQPQHF.

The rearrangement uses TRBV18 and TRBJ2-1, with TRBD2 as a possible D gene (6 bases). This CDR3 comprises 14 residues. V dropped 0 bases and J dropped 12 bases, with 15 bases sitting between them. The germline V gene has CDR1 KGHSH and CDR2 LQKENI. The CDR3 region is CASSPPGGRGSQFF. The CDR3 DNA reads TGTGCCAGCTCACCACCAGGAGGGCGAGGTTCGCAGTTCTTC.

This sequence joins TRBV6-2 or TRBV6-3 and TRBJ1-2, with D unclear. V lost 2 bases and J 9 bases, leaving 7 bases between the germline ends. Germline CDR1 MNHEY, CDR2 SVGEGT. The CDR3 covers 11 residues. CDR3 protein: CASSYRESYTF. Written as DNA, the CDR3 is TGTGCCAGCAGTTACAGGGAGAGCTACACCTTC.

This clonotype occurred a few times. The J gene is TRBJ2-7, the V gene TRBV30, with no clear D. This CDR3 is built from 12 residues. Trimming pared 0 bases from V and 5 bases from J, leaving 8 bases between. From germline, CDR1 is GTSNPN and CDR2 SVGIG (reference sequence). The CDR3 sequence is CAWSVVGHEQYF. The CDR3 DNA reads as TGTGCCTGGAGTGTAGTGGGCCACGAGCAGTACTTC.

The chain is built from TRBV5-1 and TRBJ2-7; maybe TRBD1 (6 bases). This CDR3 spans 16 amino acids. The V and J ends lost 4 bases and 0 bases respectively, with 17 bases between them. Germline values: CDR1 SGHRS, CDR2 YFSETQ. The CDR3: CASSPRGLDSSYEQYF. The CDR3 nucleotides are TGCGCCAGCAGCCCTCGAGGGTTGGACAGCTCCTACGAGCAGTACTTC.

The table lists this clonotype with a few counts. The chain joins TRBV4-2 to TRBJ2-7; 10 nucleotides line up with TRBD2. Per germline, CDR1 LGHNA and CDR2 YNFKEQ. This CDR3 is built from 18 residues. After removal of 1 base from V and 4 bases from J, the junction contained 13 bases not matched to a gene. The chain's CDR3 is CASSQALVSAGGNYEQYF. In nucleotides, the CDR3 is TGTGCCAGCAGCCAAGCCCTCGTATCAGCGGGGGGGAATTACGAGCAGTACTTC.

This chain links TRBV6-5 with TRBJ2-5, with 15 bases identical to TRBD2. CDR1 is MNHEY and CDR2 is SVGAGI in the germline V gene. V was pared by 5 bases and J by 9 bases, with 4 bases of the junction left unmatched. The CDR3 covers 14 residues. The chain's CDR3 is CASSPGLAGGSQYF. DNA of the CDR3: TGTGCCAGCAGTCCGGGACTAGCGGGGGGATCCCAGTACTTC.

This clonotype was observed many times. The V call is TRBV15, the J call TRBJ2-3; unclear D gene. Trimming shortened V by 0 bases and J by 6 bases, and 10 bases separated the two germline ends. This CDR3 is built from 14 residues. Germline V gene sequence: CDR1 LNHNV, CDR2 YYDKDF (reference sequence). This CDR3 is CATSRDLPPDTQYF. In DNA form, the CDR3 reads TGTGCCACCAGCAGAGATCTTCCGCCCGATACGCAGTATTTT.

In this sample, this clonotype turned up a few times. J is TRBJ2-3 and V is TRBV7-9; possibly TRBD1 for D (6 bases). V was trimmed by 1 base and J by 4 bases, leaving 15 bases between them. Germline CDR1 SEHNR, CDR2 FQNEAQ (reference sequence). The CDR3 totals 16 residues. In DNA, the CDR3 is TGTGCCAGCAGCTTAGGGACAGACTCCAAGTCAGATACGCAGTATTTT. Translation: CASSLGTDSKSDTQYF.

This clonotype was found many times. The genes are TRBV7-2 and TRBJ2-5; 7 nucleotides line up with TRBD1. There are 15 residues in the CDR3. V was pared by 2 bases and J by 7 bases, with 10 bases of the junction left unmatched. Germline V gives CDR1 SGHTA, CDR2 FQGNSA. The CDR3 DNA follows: TGTGCCAGCAGCTTATCTCCGGGACAGCCAACGACCCAGTACTTC. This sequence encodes CASSLSPGQPTTQYF.

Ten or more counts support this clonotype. CDR3 DNA sequence: TGTGCCAGCAGTTACGATCAGGGGGTTCAAAGCTACACCTTC. This translates into CASSYDQGVQSYTF. The chain joins TRBV6-5 to TRBJ1-2; TRBD1 matches at 7 bases. Germline trimming cut 2 bases from V and 9 bases from J; bases unmatched to any gene: 9. The CDR3 is made up of 14 amino acids. In germline, CDR1 is MNHEY, CDR2 SVGAGI.

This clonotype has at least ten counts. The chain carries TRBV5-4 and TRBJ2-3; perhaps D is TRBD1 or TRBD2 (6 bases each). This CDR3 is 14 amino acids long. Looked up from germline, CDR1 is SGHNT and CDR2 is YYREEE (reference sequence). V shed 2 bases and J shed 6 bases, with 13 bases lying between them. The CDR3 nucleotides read TGTGCCAGCAGCTTCGGGGGCCCCTTCGATACGCAGTATTTT. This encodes CASSFGGPFDTQYF.